This T cell receptor beta chain originates from a study of early T cells in non-severe SARS-CoV-2 infection (dated by TCRdb to the early 2020s). Context from the whole study: Bulk RNA from unsorted whole blood was used for TCR sequencing, so alpha and beta chains could not be paired.

General conclusions and limits of the study: VDJdb matching was skewed toward anti-spike CD8 responses, so virus-specific expansions were likely underestimated and private and CD4 specificities were missed.

The study was a case-control design nested within a healthcare worker cohort in London, UK, with weekly nasopharyngeal swab PCR tests and blood sampling. Between 23 and 31 March 2020, the week of the UK lockdown, healthcare workers were enrolled and then followed up weekly for as long as 16 weeks. The CDR3 runs 14 residues from the cysteine to the phenylalanine. Kept here is only the CDR3 DNA, which spans 42 bases and is read in frame from base 1. Clipping removes 4 bases from V and 7 bases from J, with 3 as the unmatched junction base count. CDR1 and CDR2 were assigned from the germline V gene as MDHEN and SYDVKM. A remark on this clonotype: Its antigen remains undetermined. No per-base quality is available; no much larger clone lies one base away.

Library generation was performed with 5' RACE. Sequencing relied on a NextSeq 500. Unique molecular identifiers were attached to individual cDNA molecules in the TCR library protocol so that sequencing error and PCR bias could be corrected. Sequencing covered both TCR alpha and beta chains, and within each sample the abundances of alpha and beta sequences were tightly co-correlated. In the original analysis: Decombinator V4 was used to annotate the V gene, J gene and CDR3 of the TCR sequences. Expanded TCRs were defined as changing significantly between any two time points under a Poisson model with p below 0.0001. TCR abundances were normalised to the total number of TCRs sequenced per sample and were expressed as counts per million. MAIT TCRs were defined by TRAV1-2 paired with TRAJ12, TRAJ20 or TRAJ33, and iNKT TCRs by TRAV10 paired with TRAJ18. A search of VDJdb, accessed on 1 November 2021, was run for TCRs annotated to CMV, EBV and SARS-CoV-2, with TCRs annotated for multiple antigens excluded. TCRdb reworked the public reads: Q25 trimming with fastp, MiXCR clone assembly, productive beta chains retained. Entries are consolidated by CDR3 protein sequence, retaining the most common genes and DNA. The V and J calls reflect TCRdb's pipeline rather than the authors' work. The sample records 35,000 to 45,000 distinct CDR3 sequences, over 9% of which are singletons. Approximately 15% of the sample comes from the top ten.

Sequencing was performed on whole blood. The chain joins TRBV28 to TRBJ1-6; TRBD1 aligns with 8 central bases. The TCR was taken from an adult who was a healthcare worker with PCR-confirmed SARS-CoV-2 infection or an uninfected control (not recorded which). The nucleotides read TGTGCCAGCAGTTCCGGACAGGGAAATTCACCCCTCCACTTT. Its amino acids are CASSSGQGNSPLHF. When the CDR3 is completed using the reference TRBV28 and TRBJ1-6 genes on either side, the full variable domain is DVKVTQSSRYLVKRTGEKVFLECVQDMDHENMFWYRQDPGLGLRLIYFSYDVKMKEKGDIPEGYSVSREKKERFSLILESASTNQTSMYLCASSSGQGNSPLHFGNGTRLTVT.